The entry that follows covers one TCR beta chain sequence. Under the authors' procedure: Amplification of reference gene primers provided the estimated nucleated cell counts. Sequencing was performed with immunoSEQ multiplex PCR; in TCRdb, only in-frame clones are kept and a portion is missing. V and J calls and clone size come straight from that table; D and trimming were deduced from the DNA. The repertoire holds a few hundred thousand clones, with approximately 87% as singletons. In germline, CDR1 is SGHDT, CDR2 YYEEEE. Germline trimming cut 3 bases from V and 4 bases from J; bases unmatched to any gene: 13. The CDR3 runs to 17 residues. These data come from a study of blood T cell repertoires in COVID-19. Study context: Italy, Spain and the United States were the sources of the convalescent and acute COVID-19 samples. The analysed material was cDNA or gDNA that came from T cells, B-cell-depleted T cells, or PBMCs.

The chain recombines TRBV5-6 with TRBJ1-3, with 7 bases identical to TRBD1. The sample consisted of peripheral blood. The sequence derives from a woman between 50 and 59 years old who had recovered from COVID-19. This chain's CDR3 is CASSSRWEGGFGNTIYF. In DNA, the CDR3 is TGTGCCAGCAGCTCCAGGTGGGAAGGGGGCTTCGGAAACACCATATATTTT.